Each of the 29 T cell receptor beta chains below was sequenced from the same sample in a study of blood T cells in healthy people across ages. Primed by a sample-barcoded 5' primer and a J-beta primer mix, a second PCR proceeded for roughly 7 to 11 cycles. TCRdb fed the 5' RACE reads into MiXCR, producing one record per CDR3 protein. The sample records about 830,000 distinct CDR3 sequences, about 62% being singletons. The specimen was blood. Every receptor here comes from a man aged 25-40 years in good health.

This clonotype showed up just a few times. The genes are TRBV20-1 and TRBJ2-7; D ambiguous. Trimming shortened V by 1 base and J by 4 bases, and 8 bases separated the two germline ends. Germline lookup yields CDR1 DFQATT and CDR2 SNEGSKA (reference sequence). This CDR3 comprises 12 residues. The CDR3 loop reads CSARGPDYEQYF. The CDR3 nucleotides are TGCAGTGCTAGAGGGCCAGATTACGAGCAGTACTTC.

This chain connects TRBV6-2 or TRBV6-3 to TRBJ2-5; 7 positions agree with TRBD2. Germline V gene data show CDR1 as MNHEY and CDR2 as SVGEGT. J was trimmed by 0 bases and V by 10 bases; bases with no gene match: 5. The CDR3 contains 13 residues. The CDR3 loop is CATLAVNQETQYF. CDR3 in DNA: TGTGCCACCCTAGCGGTAAACCAAGAGACCCAGTACTTC.

The CDR3 loop is CASSYSWGSGGHEQYF. The CDR3 region has the DNA TGTGCCAGCAGTTACTCGTGGGGGTCGGGGGGTCACGAGCAGTACTTC. This chain links TRBV6-5 with TRBJ2-7; 7 bases agree with TRBD2. V was clipped by 0 bases and J by 5 bases; unmatched bases: 10. The CDR3 sequence is 16 residues long. The germline V gene encodes CDR1 MNHEY and CDR2 SVGAGI.

This clonotype has a single count. This chain connects TRBV3-1 to TRBJ1-2, with D perhaps TRBD1 (5 bases). V was clipped by 4 bases and J by 4 bases, with 16 bases between them. The CDR3 sequence is 15 residues long. Looked up from germline, CDR1 is LGHDT and CDR2 is YNNKEL (reference sequence). The CDR3 sequence: CASSPAGDRRYGYTF. The CDR3 DNA reads as TGTGCCAGCAGCCCCGCGGGTGACAGACGCTATGGCTACACCTTC.

V is TRBV7-9 and J is TRBJ1-1; 7 nucleotides agree with TRBD1. This CDR3 spans 13 amino acids. Per germline, CDR1 SEHNR and CDR2 FQNEAQ (reference sequence). J lost 5 bases, V lost 6 bases, and 6 bases had no gene match. CDR3 DNA: TGTGCCAGCAGACAAGGGGGCACGACTGAAGCTTTCTTT. Its translation: CASRQGGTTEAFF.

The V gene is TRBV7-8, the J gene TRBJ2-5; D gene unclear. The J call may be in error: the DNA end matches TRBJ2-7 better. The CDR3 loop spans 12 amino acids. The germline V gene encodes CDR1 SGHVS and CDR2 FQNEAQ. CDR3 nucleotides: TGTGCCAGCAGCCGGCGATTGAGCGAGCAGTACTTC. Its protein is CASSRRLSEQYF.

This clonotype is a singleton in its sample. The V gene is TRBV6-2 or TRBV6-3, the J gene TRBJ1-1, with no clear D. The CDR3 is 13 amino acids. Trimming took off 1 base at V and 1 base at J, with 4 bases between the two ends. CDR1 is MNHEY, CDR2 SVGEGT, per germline. Here the CDR3 reads CASSYFQNTEAFF. For the CDR3, the DNA is TGTGCCAGCAGTTACTTCCAGAACACTGAAGCTTTCTTT.

The CDR3 bases are TGTGCCAGCAGTTTGAGGAGGGAGACTAGTCAGTACTTC. Translated: CASSLRRETSQYF. V is TRBV12-3 or TRBV12-4 and J is TRBJ2-5; a possible D gene is TRBD2 (6 bases). The CDR3 extends over 13 amino acids. V was clipped by 3 bases and J by 11 bases, with 16 bases between them.

This clonotype has ten or more counts. V is TRBV20-1 and J is TRBJ2-7; 9 bases fit TRBD2. The germline CDR1 and CDR2 sequences are DFQATT and SNEGSKA (reference sequence). The CDR3 loop spans 15 amino acids. The J segment lost 7 bases and the V segment lost 0 bases, leaving 10 bases of the junction unmatched. The chain's CDR3 is CSARDLSGSNDEQYF. The CDR3 coding sequence is TGCAGTGCTAGAGATCTTAGCGGGAGTAATGATGAGCAGTACTTC.

The rearrangement joins TRBV5-1 to TRBJ2-7, with TRBD1 matching 8 bases. The CDR3 contains 14 residues. V gave up 0 bases and J gave up 7 bases; unmatched junction bases: 6. Germline values: CDR1 SGHRS, CDR2 YFSETQ. In DNA, the CDR3 is TGCGCCAGCAGCTTGGGACAGGGGATGGATGAGCAGTACTTC. This gives the protein CASSLGQGMDEQYF.

This clonotype has only a few counts. The rearrangement joins TRBV7-2 to TRBJ2-5; perhaps TRBD1 as D (5 bases). CDR3 length equals 15 residues. Trimming removed 1 base from V and 3 bases from J, with 12 bases in between. Germline lookup yields CDR1 SGHTA and CDR2 FQGNSA. The CDR3 spells CASSLGGLQEETQYF. Here the CDR3 DNA reads TGTGCCAGCAGCTTAGGTGGGCTACAGGAAGAGACCCAGTACTTC.

This chain joins TRBV12-3 or TRBV12-4 and TRBJ1-1; the D is unclear. With 3 bases removed from V and 3 bases from J, the gap between germline ends came to 8 bases. The CDR3 has 13 amino acids. The CDR3 reads CASSFPRYTEAFF. The DNA of the CDR3 is TGTGCCAGCAGTTTCCCTAGGTACACTGAAGCTTTCTTT.

The chain links TRBV7-8 to TRBJ2-3; perhaps TRBD1 as D (6 bases). Germline-derived CDR1 and CDR2 are SGHVS and FQNEAQ. The CDR3 totals 13 residues. Trimming stripped 5 bases from V and 12 bases from J, with 18 bases between. The CDR3 DNA follows: TGTGCCAGCAGCCGATGGACAGTCGATCCCCAGTATTTT. Translation gives CASSRWTVDPQYF.

This clonotype was detected only a few times. The chain joins TRBV12-3 or TRBV12-4 to TRBJ2-7, with D perhaps TRBD2 (5 bases). With 3 bases removed from V and 4 bases from J, the gap between germline ends came to 16 bases. This CDR3 is 15 amino acids long. The CDR3 sequence is CASSFGLSSGYEQYF. CDR3 DNA: TGTGCCAGCAGTTTTGGACTTTCTTCGGGGTACGAGCAGTACTTC.

Here the CDR3 reads CAISGGNNQPQHF. For the CDR3, the DNA is TGTGCCATCTCGGGGGGAAACAATCAGCCCCAGCATTTT. J is TRBJ1-5 and V is TRBV15; a weak D match, TRBD1 (5 bases). Germline V gene lookup returns CDR1 LNHNV and CDR2 YYDKDF (reference sequence). This CDR3 contains 13 residues. Trimming took 10 bases from V and 3 from J, leaving 13 bases between them.

The table lists this clonotype with a count of one. The chain combines TRBV7-9 with TRBJ2-7, with 7 nucleotides matching TRBD1. The CDR3 length is 14 residues. V dropped 6 bases and J dropped 4; count of bases not matched to a gene: 9. Germline CDR1 is SEHNR and CDR2 is FQNEAQ (reference sequence). The DNA of the CDR3 is TGTGCCAGCAGTTCATCCGGGACAGCTTACGAGCAGTACTTC. As protein: CASSSSGTAYEQYF.

This clonotype came up a few times. V usage is TRBV20-1 and J usage is TRBJ2-3; 11 bases align to TRBD2. Per the germline V gene, CDR1 is DFQATT and CDR2 is SNEGSKA (reference sequence). Unmatched junction bases numbered 4, after V lost 5 bases and J lost 3 bases. The CDR3 loop spans 14 amino acids. CDR3 in DNA: TGCAGTGCTCCTTGGACTAGCGGGACAGATACGCAGTATTTT. Its translation: CSAPWTSGTDTQYF.

This clonotype was detected a few times. V is TRBV3-1 and J is TRBJ2-3; no clear D gene. The V end was cut by 4 bases, the J end by 4 bases, with 15 bases between. The CDR3 loop spans 15 amino acids. Germline lookup yields CDR1 LGHDT and CDR2 YNNKEL (reference sequence). The CDR3: CASSRKQAAADTQYF. In DNA form, the CDR3 reads TGTGCCAGCAGCCGAAAGCAAGCTGCGGCAGATACGCAGTATTTT.

In this sample, this clonotype turned up a few times. V and J are TRBV4-2 and TRBJ2-5; TRBD1 matches 8 bases. Trimming removed 2 bases from V and 2 bases from J; junction bases left unmatched: 1. CDR1 LGHNA and CDR2 YNFKEQ come from the germline V gene. This CDR3 has 14 amino acids. CDR3 protein: CASSQRDRQETQYF. For the CDR3, the DNA is TGTGCCAGCAGCCAACGGGACAGGCAAGAGACCCAGTACTTC.

The chain links TRBV7-3 to TRBJ2-3; D call uncertain. CDR3 length: 15 amino acids. Germline CDR1 and CDR2: SGHTA and FQGTGA. V lost 1 base and J lost 6, with 14 bases in between. For the CDR3, the DNA is TGTGCCAGCAGCTTAATCAGGTCGCAGGTGGATACGCAGTATTTT. Its translation: CASSLIRSQVDTQYF.

The V and J genes are TRBV9 and TRBJ2-3, with D perhaps TRBD2 (5 bases). This CDR3 spans 15 amino acids. CDR1 is SGDLS, CDR2 YYNGEE, per germline. Trimming stripped 9 bases from V and 1 base from J, with 18 bases between. The chain's CDR3 is CATSGLEARTDTQYF. DNA for the CDR3: TGTGCCACCTCAGGCTTGGAGGCCCGCACAGATACGCAGTATTTT.

The chain links TRBV5-1 to TRBJ2-3, with D possibly being TRBD1 (6 bases). Germline V gene lookup returns CDR1 SGHRS and CDR2 YFSETQ. The CDR3 length is 14 residues. Trimming took 6 bases from V and 0 from J, leaving 11 bases between them. The CDR3 is CASNLGASTDTQYF. As DNA, the CDR3 is TGCGCCAGCAACCTGGGGGCGAGCACAGATACGCAGTATTTT.

The rearrangement joins TRBV7-2 to TRBJ2-5, with TRBD2 matching over 9 bases. Per the germline V gene, CDR1 is SGHTA and CDR2 is FQGNSA. The CDR3 runs 14 residues. After removal of 6 bases from V and 5 bases from J, the junction contained 7 bases not matched to a gene. The CDR3 is CASSTGLAVETQYF. The CDR3 DNA is TGTGCCAGCAGTACGGGACTAGCAGTGGAGACCCAGTACTTC. The full variable domain, in which reference TRBV7-2 and TRBJ2-5 provide the parts outside the CDR3, is GAGVSQSPSNKVTEKGKDVELRCDPISGHTALYWYRQSLGQGLEFLIYFQGNSAPDKSGLPSDRFSAERTGGSVSTLTIQRTQQEDSAVYLCASSTGLAVETQYFGPGTRLLVL.

This clonotype was counted a single time. The rearrangement links TRBV20-1 to TRBJ2-1; maybe TRBD2 (6 bases). Germline CDR1 reads DFQATT; CDR2 reads SNEGSKA (reference sequence). Trimming shortened V by 0 bases and J by 9 bases, and 9 bases separated the two germline ends. The CDR3 has 12 residues. CDR3 DNA: TGCAGTGCTAGAGAAGGGGAGGCTGAGCAGTTCTTC. Amino acids: CSAREGEAEQFF.

The sample holds one count of this clonotype. The CDR3 DNA is TGTGCCAGCAGCCGGACAGTCGCGATCGAAGCTTTCTTT. This translates into CASSRTVAIEAFF. The V gene is TRBV3-1, the J gene TRBJ1-1; maybe TRBD1 (6 bases). This CDR3 contains 13 residues. V was cut by 4 bases and J by 8 bases, with 14 bases left in between. Germline-derived CDR1 and CDR2 are LGHDT and YNNKEL (reference sequence).

In this sample, this clonotype turned up a few times. J is TRBJ2-3 and V is TRBV7-3; D is ambiguous. The ends were cut back, 5 bases at V and 5 bases at J, with 5 bases in the middle. There are 11 residues in the CDR3. Germline V gives CDR1 SGHTA, CDR2 FQGTGA. CDR3 in amino acids: CASSNLDTQYF. In nucleotides, the CDR3 is TGTGCCAGCAGCAACCTAGATACGCAGTATTTT. Variable domain in full (rest from reference TRBV7-3 and TRBJ2-3): GAGVSQTPSNKVTEKGKYVELRCDPISGHTALYWYRQSLGQGPEFLIYFQGTGAADDSGLPNDRFFAVRPEGSVSTLKIQRTERGDSAVYLCASSNLDTQYFGPGTRLTVL.

The gene calls are TRBV12-3 or TRBV12-4 and TRBJ2-3; 10 bases are shared with TRBD2. With V trimmed by 4 bases and J by 2 bases, 6 bases remained unmatched. The CDR3 loop spans 16 amino acids. This CDR3 reads CASSYPAGGITDTQYF. In nucleotides, the CDR3 is TGTGCCAGCAGTTATCCAGCGGGAGGGATCACAGATACGCAGTATTTT.

The chain couples TRBV7-3 to TRBJ2-1, with 7 bases that match TRBD1. Germline V CDR1 and CDR2: SGHTA, FQGTGA. The CDR3 extends over 15 amino acids. J was trimmed by 7 bases and V by 5 bases; bases with no gene match: 11. CDR3 residues: CASSQSTGATNEQFF. DNA for the CDR3: TGTGCCAGCAGCCAAAGCACAGGGGCGACGAATGAGCAGTTCTTC. The full variable domain, in which reference TRBV7-3 and TRBJ2-1 provide the parts outside the CDR3, is GAGVSQTPSNKVTEKGKYVELRCDPISGHTALYWYRQSLGQGPEFLIYFQGTGAADDSGLPNDRFFAVRPEGSVSTLKIQRTERGDSAVYLCASSQSTGATNEQFFGPGTRLTVL.

The chain links TRBV6-2 or TRBV6-3 to TRBJ2-4; D perhaps matches TRBD1 (6 bases). The J call could be wrong; TRBJ2-7 is a better fit for the DNA end. CDR1 is MNHEY and CDR2 is SVGEGT in the germline V gene. This CDR3 has 15 amino acids. The CDR3 spells CASRLPVRDIYEQYF. The CDR3 coding sequence is TGTGCCAGCAGACTCCCGGTACGGGACATCTACGAGCAGTACTTC.